Given below is one T cell receptor (beta chain) in context. Germline V gene lookup returns CDR1 SGHNT and CDR2 YYREEE (reference sequence). CDR3 length: 13 amino acids. Germline trimming cut 4 bases from V and 7 bases from J; bases unmatched to any gene: 7. These data are taken from a study of shared clonotypes between healthy human individuals. Profiled with immunoSEQ multiplex PCR; TCRdb holds only in-frame clones, not every one. This sample has hundreds of thousands of clones, with approximately 96% found just once. CD45RO-negative, CCR7-selected cells formed the naive CD8 fraction, which excluded terminally differentiated effector memory CD45RA+ cells.

The V and J genes are TRBV5-4 and TRBJ1-2; TRBD1 agrees at 7 bases. The receptor was isolated from a woman in her twenties or thirties in good health. The specimen was naive CD8+ T cells sorted from blood. The CDR3 DNA sequence: TGTGCCAGCAGCCCAGGGGGGGTCGGTGGCTACACCTTC. Amino acid sequence: CASSPGGVGGYTF.